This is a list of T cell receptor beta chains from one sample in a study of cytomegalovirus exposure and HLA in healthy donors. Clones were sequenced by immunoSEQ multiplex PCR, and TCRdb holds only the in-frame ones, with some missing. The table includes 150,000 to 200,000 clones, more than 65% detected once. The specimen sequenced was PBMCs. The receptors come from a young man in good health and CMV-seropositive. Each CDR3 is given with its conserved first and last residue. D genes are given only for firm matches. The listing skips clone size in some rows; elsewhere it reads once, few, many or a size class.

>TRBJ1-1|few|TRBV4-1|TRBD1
TGCGCCAGCAGCCTACAGGGGAATCAAGCTTTCTTT
CASSLQGNQAFF
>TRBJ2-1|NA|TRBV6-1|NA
TGTGCCAGCAGGACCCGTTCTAGCAATGAGCAGTTCTTC
CASRTRSSNEQFF
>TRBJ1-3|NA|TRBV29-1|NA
TGCAGCGTCGCACAGGGTGGATCTGGAAACACCATATATTTT
CSVAQGGSGNTIYF
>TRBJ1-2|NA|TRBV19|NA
TGTGCCAGTAGTATGGAACAGATACATCACTATGGCTACACCTTC
CASSMEQIHHYGYTF
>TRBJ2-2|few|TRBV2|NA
TGTGCCAGCAGTGAGTACAGGGACACCGGGGAGCTGTTTTTT
CASSEYRDTGELFF
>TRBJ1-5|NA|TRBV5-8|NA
TGTGCCAGCAGCCCGCGACGGAGGGCCGGGAATCAGCCCCAGCATTTT
CASSPRRRAGNQPQHF
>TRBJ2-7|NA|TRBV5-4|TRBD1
TGTGCCAGCACCATACCGGACAGGGGTTCAGTCGAGCAGTACTTC
CASTIPDRGSVEQYF
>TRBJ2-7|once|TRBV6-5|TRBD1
TGTGCCAGCAGTTACTCCGGGACAGGGCGGAACGAGCAGTACTTC
CASSYSGTGRNEQYF
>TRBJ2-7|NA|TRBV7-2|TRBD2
TGTGCCAGCAGCTTAGGGACTAGCGGGAGTCCCCAGTACTTC
CASSLGTSGSPQYF
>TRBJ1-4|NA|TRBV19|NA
TGTGCCACCACAATACGTGGGACACGGAACGAAAAACTGTTTTTT
CATTIRGTRNEKLFF
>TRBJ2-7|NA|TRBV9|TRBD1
TGTGCCAGCAGTAAACCGGGACAGATCTACGAGCAGTACTTC
CASSKPGQIYEQYF
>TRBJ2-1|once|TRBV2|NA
TGTGCCAGCAGTGAAACTTTAGGGGACATCTCCTACAATGAGCAGTTCTTC
CASSETLGDISYNEQFF
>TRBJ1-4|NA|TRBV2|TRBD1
TGTGCCAACCAGGGGGGAGCAACTAATGAAAAACTGTTTTTT
CANQGGATNEKLFF
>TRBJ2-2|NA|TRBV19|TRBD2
TGTGCCAGTAGTTTGCGACCGGGACTAGCGGCCAACACCGGGGAGCTGTTTTTT
CASSLRPGLAANTGELFF
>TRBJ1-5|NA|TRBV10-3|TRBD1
TGTGCCATCAGCTTGGACAGGGGGCTTGGCCAGCCCCAGCATTTT
CAISLDRGLGQPQHF
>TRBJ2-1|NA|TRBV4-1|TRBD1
TGCGCCAGCGGGGACAGCGTGAGCTCCTACAATGAGCAGTTCTTC
CASGDSVSSYNEQFF
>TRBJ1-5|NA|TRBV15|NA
TGTGCCACCAGCAGAGTCACGGGGATCAATCAGCCCCAGCATTTT
CATSRVTGINQPQHF
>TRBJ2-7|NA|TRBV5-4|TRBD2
TGTGCCAGCAGTCCCGGGACTAGCGGGAGGAACGAGCAGTACTTC
CASSPGTSGRNEQYF
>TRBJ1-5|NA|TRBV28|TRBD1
TGTGCCAGCAGGTCGGACAGGAATCAGCCCCAGCATTTT
CASRSDRNQPQHF
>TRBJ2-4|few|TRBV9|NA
TGTGCCAGCAAGGGGGCCAAAAACATTCAGTACTTC
CASKGAKNIQYF
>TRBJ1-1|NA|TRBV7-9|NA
TGTGCCAGCAGCTTAGGCAGGAACACTGAAGCTTTCTTT
CASSLGRNTEAFF
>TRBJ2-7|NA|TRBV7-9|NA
TGTGCCAGCAGCAAACAGGATTTTAACGAGCAGTACTTC
CASSKQDFNEQYF
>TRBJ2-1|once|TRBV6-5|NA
TGTGCCAGCAGTTACCAAGGGGAGGAGGGCAATGAGCAGTTCTTC
CASSYQGEEGNEQFF
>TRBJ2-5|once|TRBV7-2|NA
TGTGCCAGCAGCTTAGCGTCGGAAGAGACCCAGTACTTC
CASSLASEETQYF
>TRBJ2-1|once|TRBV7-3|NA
TGTGCCAGCAGCTTAACCTCCAATGAGCAGTTCTTC
CASSLTSNEQFF
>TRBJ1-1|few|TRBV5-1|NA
TGCGCCAGCAGCGTAGCAGGGTTCACTGAAGCTTTCTTT
CASSVAGFTEAFF
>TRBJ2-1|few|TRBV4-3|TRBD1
TGCGCCAGCAGCCAAGATCCTCCCGGACAGGGGGCTCCCTTGGATGAGCAGTTCTTC
CASSQDPPGQGAPLDEQFF
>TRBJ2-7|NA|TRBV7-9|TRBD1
TGTGCCAGCAGCCTCCGACAGGGGGCGTACGAGCAGTACTTC
CASSLRQGAYEQYF